The source of this T cell receptor (beta chain) is a study of blood T cell repertoires in COVID-19. CDR3 length equals 11 residues. Trimming stripped 8 bases from V and 5 bases from J, with 8 bases between. Sequenced by immunoSEQ multiplex PCR; TCRdb stores in-frame clones only, minus some. The sample lists around 58,000 clones; 80% to 90% were seen once. The sequence came from a middle-aged woman with acute COVID-19. The rearrangement uses TRBV12-3 or TRBV12-4 and TRBJ2-3; D might be TRBD2 (5 bases). Sequenced input: PBMCs or T cells enriched from blood (not recorded which). Here the CDR3 reads CASGGLDTQYF. The CDR3 DNA sequence: TGTGCCAGCGGAGGATTAGATACGCAGTATTTT.